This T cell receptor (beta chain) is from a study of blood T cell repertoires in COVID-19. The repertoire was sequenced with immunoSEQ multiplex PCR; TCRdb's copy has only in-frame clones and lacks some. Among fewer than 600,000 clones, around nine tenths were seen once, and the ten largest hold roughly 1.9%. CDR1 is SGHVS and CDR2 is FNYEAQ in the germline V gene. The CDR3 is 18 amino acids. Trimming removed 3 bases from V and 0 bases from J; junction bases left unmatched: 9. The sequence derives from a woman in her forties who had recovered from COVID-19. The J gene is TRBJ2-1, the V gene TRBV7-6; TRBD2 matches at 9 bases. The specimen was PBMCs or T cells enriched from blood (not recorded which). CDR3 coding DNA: TGTGCCAGCAGCTTCGGACTAGCGCCCCGTAGCTCCTACAATGAGCAGTTCTTC. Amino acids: CASSFGLAPRSSYNEQFF. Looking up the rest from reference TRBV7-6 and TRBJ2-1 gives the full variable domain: GAGVSQSPRYKVTKRGQDVALRCDPISGHVSLYWYRQALGQGPEFLTYFNYEAQQDKSGLPNDRFSAERPEGSISTLTIQRTEQRDSAMYRCASSFGLAPRSSYNEQFFGPGTRLTVL.